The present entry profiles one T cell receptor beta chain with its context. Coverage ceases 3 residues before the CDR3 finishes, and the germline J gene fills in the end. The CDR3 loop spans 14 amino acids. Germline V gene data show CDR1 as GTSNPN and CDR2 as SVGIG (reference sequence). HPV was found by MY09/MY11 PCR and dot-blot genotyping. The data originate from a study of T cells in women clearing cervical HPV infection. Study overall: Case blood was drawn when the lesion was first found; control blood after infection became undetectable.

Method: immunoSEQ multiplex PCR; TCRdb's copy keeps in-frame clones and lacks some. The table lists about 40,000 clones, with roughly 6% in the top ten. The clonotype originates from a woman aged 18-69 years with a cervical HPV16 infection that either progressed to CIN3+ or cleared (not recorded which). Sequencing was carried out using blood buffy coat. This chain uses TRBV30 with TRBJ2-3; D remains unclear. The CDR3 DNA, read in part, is TGTGCCTGGAGTGCACGGGTAGGCCAAGAGACG. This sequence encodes CAWSARVGQET. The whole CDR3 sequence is CAWSARVGQETQYF. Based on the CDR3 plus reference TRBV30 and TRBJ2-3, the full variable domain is SQTIHQWPATLVQPVGSPLSLECTVEGTSNPNLYWYRQAAGRGLQLLFYSVGIGQISSEVPQNLSASRPQDRQFILSSKKLLLSDSGFYLCAWSARVGQETQYFGPGTRLTVL.